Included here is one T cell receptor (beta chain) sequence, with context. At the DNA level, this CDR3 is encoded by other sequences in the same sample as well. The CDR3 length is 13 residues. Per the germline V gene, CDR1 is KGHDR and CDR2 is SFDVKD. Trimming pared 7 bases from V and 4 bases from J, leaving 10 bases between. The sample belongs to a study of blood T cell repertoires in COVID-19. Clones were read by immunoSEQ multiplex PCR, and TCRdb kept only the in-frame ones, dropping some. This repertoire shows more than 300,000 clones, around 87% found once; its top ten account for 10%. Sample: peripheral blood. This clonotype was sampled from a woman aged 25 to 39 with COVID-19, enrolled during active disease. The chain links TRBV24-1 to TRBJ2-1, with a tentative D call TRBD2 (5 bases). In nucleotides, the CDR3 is TGTGCCACCAGGGGGAGCTCGTACAATGAGCAGTTCTTC. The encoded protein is CATRGSSYNEQFF.